This note documents a single T cell receptor (beta chain) sequence. What it binds is unknown. PBMC samples from each donor numbered at least one pre-ART and at least two post-ART. The data originate from a study of long-term antiretroviral therapy in people with HIV. Whole-study findings and limits: Pre-ART expanded clones dominated the repertoire at every time point.

Assay version v3.0 of immunoSEQ was used, and it was run at survey level. TCRdb's table, derived via immunoSEQ multiplex PCR, lists solely in-frame clones and lacks some. In the table there are roughly 20,000 clones, 76% of which are singletons. The V gene lost 3 bases and the J gene lost 3 bases, with 26 bases spanning the gap. The CDR3 runs 20 residues. Germline CDR1 LGHNT, CDR2 FRNRAP. The clonotype comes from a man aged 18 to 30 with HIV. The sample in question was unsorted PBMCs, obtained 0.5 years before starting antiretroviral therapy. The genes are TRBV12-5 and TRBJ2-2; the D is unclear. CDR3 bases: TGTGCTAGTGGTTTCTGGTTGCCAAGGGTACCGACTTCCGACACCGGGGAGCTGTTTTTT. Translated, it gives CASGFWLPRVPTSDTGELFF.